Listed below are T cell receptor beta chains from one sample, sequenced in a study of blood T cell repertoires in COVID-19. The protocol was immunoSEQ multiplex PCR, while the TCRdb copy is restricted to in-frame clones and leaves out a portion. The table has approximately 160,000 clones, around four fifths seen once. The sequencing input was peripheral blood. Receptor source: a man in his 70s with acute or convalescent COVID-19. CDR3s include the opening cysteine and the closing phenylalanine or tryptophan. Each record gives: D gene, clone size, V gene, J gene, CDR3 DNA, CDR3 protein. A D gene is named only where the DNA matches it firmly. A clone size is listed for some rows: how often the clone was seen (once, few, many), or a class if it is expanded.

>TRBD1|-|TRBV11-3|TRBJ2-5
TGTGCCAGCAGCACCAACAGGGGGCGCACGGAGACCCAGTACTTC
CASSTNRGRTETQYF
>-|-|TRBV6-2/TRBV6-3|TRBJ1-5
TGTGCCAGCAGTCACGGACAGTTCAATCAGCCCCAGCATTTT
CASSHGQFNQPQHF
>-|once|TRBV19|TRBJ1-5
TGTGCCAGTAGTAGCCGGGAGAGTAATCAGCCCCAGCATTTT
CASSSRESNQPQHF
>TRBD2|-|TRBV27|TRBJ2-7
TGTGCCAGCAGGGGACTAGCTGACTCCTACGAGCAGTACTTC
CASRGLADSYEQYF
>TRBD2|-|TRBV5-6|TRBJ2-1
TGTGCCAGCAGCTTAGAGCGGGGGGGTGACTACAATGAGCAGTTCTTC
CASSLERGGDYNEQFF
>-|-|TRBV9|TRBJ1-1
TGTGCCAGCAGCGTAAGGGACATCAACACTGAAGCTTTCTTT
CASSVRDINTEAFF
>TRBD2|-|TRBV19|TRBJ2-2
TGTGCCAGTACCGAATATAGCGGGGGGACGTCCACCGGGGAGCTGTTTTTT
CASTEYSGGTSTGELFF
>TRBD2|-|TRBV6-5|TRBJ2-4
TGTGCCAGCAGCCCCGGGACTAGCGGGAGTCCTTCTCAGTACTTC
CASSPGTSGSPSQYF
>-|few|TRBV5-1|TRBJ2-7
TGCGCCAGCAGCTTGGTGGGAAGGGGCGACGAGCAGTACTTC
CASSLVGRGDEQYF
>-|-|TRBV7-8|TRBJ1-1
TGTGCCAGCAGGGTCTACGAGACTGAAGCTTTCTTT
CASRVYETEAFF
>TRBD2|-|TRBV3-1/TRBV3-2|TRBJ2-7
TGTGCCAGCAGCCAAGACGTGATAGCGGGAGTGGGAGAGCAGTACTTC
CASSQDVIAGVGEQYF
>-|few|TRBV20-1|TRBJ2-1
TGCAGTGCTGTTATCAATGAGCAGTTCTTC
CSAVINEQFF
>-|-|TRBV5-8|TRBJ2-1
TGTGCCAGCACTTTAAGCGGGCGCTCCTACAATGAGCAGTTCTTC
CASTLSGRSYNEQFF
>TRBD1|-|TRBV7-9|TRBJ1-4
TGTGCCAGCACCGGGACAGGGGAGAATGAAAAACTGTTTTTT
CASTGTGENEKLFF
>-|-|TRBV11-3|TRBJ1-6
TGTGCCAGCAGTTTCCAGGCTGATTCACCCCTCCACTTT
CASSFQADSPLHF
>TRBD1|few|TRBV28|TRBJ1-4
TGTGCCAGCAGTATAAATGGACAGGGGCTTAATGAAAAACTGTTTTTT
CASSINGQGLNEKLFF
>-|-|TRBV28|TRBJ1-2
TGTGCCAGCAGTAGCGGTGTCCGGGGCTACACCTTC
CASSSGVRGYTF
>TRBD1|-|TRBV19|TRBJ1-4
TGTGCCAGTAGTGCCGGGACAGGGACTGAAAAACTGTTTTTT
CASSAGTGTEKLFF
>-|-|TRBV5-1|TRBJ2-2
TGCGCCAGCAGCTTGGATTGGCTAGGAGCCGGGGAGCTGTTTTTT
CASSLDWLGAGELFF
>-|-|TRBV7-2|TRBJ1-2
TGTGCCAGCAGCTTCACAGGGTGGAACTATGGCTACACCTTC
CASSFTGWNYGYTF
>-|-|TRBV2|TRBJ2-7
TGTGCCAGCAGGGCAGATCCCTACGAGCAGTACTTC
CASRADPYEQYF
>-|-|TRBV28|TRBJ2-7
TGTGCCAGCAGACTCCGGGACTCATTAGTCGAGCAGTACTTC
CASRLRDSLVEQYF
>TRBD1|-|TRBV27|TRBJ2-7
TGTGCCAGCAGTTTACAGGGGGCTTCGTACGAGCAGTACTTC
CASSLQGASYEQYF
>-|-|TRBV11-3|TRBJ2-5
TGTGCCAGCAGACCTGGTGGGGGGAAGGGAGAGACCCAGTACTTC
CASRPGGGKGETQYF
>-|-|TRBV18|TRBJ1-4
TGTGCCAGCTCACCACCGGTCGGTGCAACTAATGAAAAACTGTTTTTT
CASSPPVGATNEKLFF
>TRBD1|-|TRBV7-9|TRBJ2-1
TGTGCCAGCAGCCCACCGGGACAGGGGTTTACAAGTGAGCAGTTCTTC
CASSPPGQGFTSEQFF
>-|few|TRBV5-1|TRBJ2-3
TGCGCCAGCAGCTTGGTAGCAGACCTTGATACGCAGTATTTT
CASSLVADLDTQYF
>TRBD2|-|TRBV10-3|TRBJ2-1
TGTGCCATCAGTGAGTCGCTAGCGGGGGCTTCCTACAATGAGCAGTTCTTC
CAISESLAGASYNEQFF
>-|-|TRBV6-5|TRBJ1-1
TGTGCCAGCAGTCCAATTGGACGGGGGAACACTGAAGCTTTCTTT
CASSPIGRGNTEAFF
>TRBD1|-|TRBV12-3/TRBV12-4|TRBJ1-4
TGTGCCAGCAGTTTAGGACAGGGGGGGAAACTGTTTTTT
CASSLGQGGKLFF
>TRBD1|-|TRBV2|TRBJ2-3
TGTGCCAGCAGTGATGACAGGGGGGAAACAGATACGCAGTATTTT
CASSDDRGETDTQYF
>TRBD1|-|TRBV6-9|TRBJ1-6
TGTGCCAGCAGTTATCGGGACAGTCATCCGAGACCCCTCCACTTT
CASSYRDSHPRPLHF
>-|once|TRBV6-5|TRBJ2-7
TGTGCCAGCAGTTCCGCCTACGAGCAGTACTTC
CASSSAYEQYF
>-|-|TRBV19|TRBJ1-5
TGTGCCAGTAGTCGGGGTCGGAATAGCAATCAGCCCCAGCATTTT
CASSRGRNSNQPQHF
>TRBD2|-|TRBV5-4|TRBJ2-3
TGTGCCAGCAGCTTCGGACTAGCGGGGGGCACAGATACGCAGTATTTT
CASSFGLAGGTDTQYF
>TRBD1|-|TRBV29-1|TRBJ1-2
TGCAGCGCCACAGACAGGGGCGGCTATGGCTACACCTTC
CSATDRGGYGYTF
>-|-|TRBV2|TRBJ1-1
TGTGCCAGCAGCGGACCAGGGGTCACTGAAGCTTTCTTT
CASSGPGVTEAFF
>-|-|TRBV11-2|TRBJ2-1
TGTGCCAGCAGCTTAGACGGGAACAATGAGCAGTTCTTC
CASSLDGNNEQFF
>TRBD1|few|TRBV27|TRBJ2-7
TGTGCCAGCAGTTTATATGCAGGGGGAATGGAGCAGTACTTC
CASSLYAGGMEQYF
>TRBD2|-|TRBV7-2|TRBJ2-5
TGTGCCAGCAGCTTAGAGGCTCTAGCGGGGGGACAAGAGACCCAGTACTTC
CASSLEALAGGQETQYF
>TRBD2|-|TRBV7-8|TRBJ2-2
TGTGCCAGCCCCGGAGGACTAGCGGGGGGGGGCACCGGGGAGCTGTTTTTT
CASPGGLAGGGTGELFF
>-|few|TRBV27|TRBJ2-7
TGTGCCAGCAGTTTCAACAGGACCCCTCGGGAGCAGTACTTC
CASSFNRTPREQYF
>-|-|TRBV7-9|TRBJ1-2
TGTGCCAGCAGCAAAACTGATTATGGCTACACCTTC
CASSKTDYGYTF
>TRBD1|-|TRBV5-1|TRBJ1-1
TGCGCCAGCCGTACAGGGGGGAACACTGAAGCTTTCTTT
CASRTGGNTEAFF
>TRBD2|-|TRBV14|TRBJ2-2
TGTGCCAGCAGCCAAGGGGCTAGCGGCACCGGGGAGCTGTTTTTT
CASSQGASGTGELFF
>-|-|TRBV6-2/TRBV6-3|TRBJ1-5
TGTGCCAGCAGTTTCAGGGGAACTAATCAGCCCCAGCATTTT
CASSFRGTNQPQHF
>-|-|TRBV28|TRBJ2-7
TGTGCCAGCAGTTTGGGTGGGAGAATTTACGAGCAGTACTTC
CASSLGGRIYEQYF
>-|once|TRBV12-5|TRBJ1-5
TGTGCTAGTGGGCCAGGGGAGAGCAATCAGCCCCAGCATTTT
CASGPGESNQPQHF
>-|-|TRBV27|TRBJ2-2
TGTGCCAGCAGTTTGGTCAGGTCTACCGGGGAGCTGTTTTTT
CASSLVRSTGELFF
>TRBD1|-|TRBV5-3|TRBJ2-1
TGTGCCAGAAGCCCGGGACAGGGGGCTCCTCTAAGCTCCTACAATGAGCAGTTCTTC
CARSPGQGAPLSSYNEQFF
>-|-|TRBV30|TRBJ1-6
TGTGCCTGGAGTGTAGACCTCACGGGTAATTCACCCCTCCACTTT
CAWSVDLTGNSPLHF
>-|-|TRBV19|TRBJ2-7
TGTGCCAGTAGTCCCACCAGGAAAGACCTCCTGTACTTC
CASSPTRKDLLYF
>TRBD2|-|TRBV6-5|TRBJ2-1
TGTGCCAGCAGTCCTAGCGGGGGGGCATTCGATGAGCAGTTCTTC
CASSPSGGAFDEQFF
>TRBD1|-|TRBV5-1|TRBJ2-7
TGCGCCAGCAGCAGGCCGGGACAGGGCTACGAGCAGTACTTC
CASSRPGQGYEQYF
>-|-|TRBV14|TRBJ2-3
TGTGCCAGCAGCCGGAATATCAGGGATACGCAGTATTTT
CASSRNIRDTQYF
>TRBD2|-|TRBV13|TRBJ2-5
TGTGCCAGCAGCTGGGCCCTAGGGGCGGGAGGAACCAGAGAGACCCAGTACTTC
CASSWALGAGGTRETQYF
>TRBD2|few|TRBV7-9|TRBJ2-7
TGTGCCAGCAGCCACAGGACTAGCTCTGTAGGCGAGCAGTACTTC
CASSHRTSSVGEQYF